Only a few counts were recorded for the clone carrying this TCR beta chain. What it binds is not known. Other DNA sequences in this specimen translate into the identical CDR3. The data stem from a study of beta chain features in type 1 diabetes. Notes on the study in general: cDNA sequencing could over-represent cells with high TCR expression. Within the patient group, naive, central memory and Treg TCRB repertoires appeared more similar to each other than within healthy donors.

The isolated RNA, all of it, was reverse transcribed, so expressed TCRB transcripts were what got sequenced. Sequencing was performed with immunoSEQ multiplex PCR; in TCRdb, only in-frame clones are kept and a portion is missing. The table includes 620,000 or so clones, 15% to 18% detected once. This CDR3 has 15 residues. Germline lookup yields CDR1 KGHSH and CDR2 LQKENI. V lost 1 base and J lost 1; bases outside the gene matches: 1. The V gene is TRBV18, the J gene TRBJ2-5, with TRBD1 matching over 9 bases. The origin of this receptor is a man in his late teens or twenties in good health. Sequencing was performed on naive CD4+ T cells from blood. CDR3 residues: CASSPRTGAQETQYF. Here the CDR3 DNA reads TGTGCCAGCTCACCACGGACAGGGGCCCAAGAGACCCAGTACTTC.